The 8 T cell receptor beta chains below all came from one sample that was sequenced in a study of vaccination and CD4 T cells after COVID-19. Antigens of these TCRs are unknown. The treatment here: approximately nine-day PBMC culture with coronavirus spike peptide pools or control peptides (ViraFEST assay). An unexposed donor provided the CD4+ T cells, which were collected before the COVID-19 pandemic (2011-2018). Sequence data for DNA of cultured CD4+ T cells were generated by the Oncomine TCR Beta short-read assay. Each CDR3 protein is one row after TCRdb ran MiXCR on the PCR reads. The data show about 1,400 distinct CDR3 sequences, about an eighth seen once. Sample: CD4+ T cells from blood, cultured in vitro. Source of these receptors: a human donor in good health.

This clonotype occurred a few times. Here the CDR3 reads CASSHAGTNPYEQYF. The CDR3 nucleotides are TGCGCCAGCAGTCACGCCGGGACAAACCCCTACGAGCAGTACTTC. This chain uses TRBV23-1 with TRBJ2-7; the D gene is possibly TRBD1 (6 bases). TRBV23-1 is sorted into the ORF group, with uncertain function. The CDR3 contains 15 residues. V shed 3 bases and J shed 2 bases, with 14 bases lying between them.

Within the sample, this clonotype is medium-sized (0.01 to 0.1%). V is TRBV20-1 and J is TRBJ2-7; TRBD1 matches 9 bases. Germline-derived CDR1 and CDR2 are DFQATT and SNEGSKA (reference sequence). J was trimmed by 12 bases and V by 0 bases; bases with no gene match: 15. The CDR3 extends over 15 amino acids. The CDR3 loop is CSARDQGQGEFASYF. The CDR3 nucleotides are TGCAGTGCTAGAGATCAGGGACAGGGCGAGTTCGCCTCGTACTTC.

This clonotype is large. The V gene is TRBV20-1, the J gene TRBJ1-6; D ambiguous. The germline V gene encodes CDR1 DFQATT and CDR2 SNEGSKA (reference sequence). Trimming cost V 0 bases and J 9 bases, with 9 bases left between them. CDR3 length: 13 residues. The CDR3 DNA follows: TGCAGTGCTAGAGAAATTTGGATTTCACCCCTCCACTTT. It is translated as CSAREIWISPLHF.

V and J are TRBV18 and TRBJ1-6; D unclear. CDR1 and CDR2 (germline): KGHSH, LQKENI. V lost 5 bases and J lost 9, with 20 bases in between. The CDR3 loop spans 16 amino acids. The DNA of the CDR3 is TGTGCCAGCTCAGTCAAGTCCGGGAATACACCTTCACCCCTCCACTTT. Translated, it gives CASSVKSGNTPSPLHF. The variable domain in full, with the rest retrieved from reference TRBV18 and TRBJ1-6, is NAGVMQNPRHLVRRRGQEARLRCSPMKGHSHVYWYRQLPEEGLKFMVYLQKENIIDESGMPKERFSAEFPKEGPSILRIQQVVRGDSAAYFCASSVKSGNTPSPLHFGNGTRLTVT.

The table lists this clonotype with a few counts. V gene TRBV19 combines with J gene TRBJ2-2, with 7 bases lining up with TRBD2. CDR3 length: 17 residues. Per germline, CDR1 LNHDA and CDR2 SQIVND (reference sequence). The J segment lost 5 bases and the V segment lost 6 bases, leaving 15 bases of the junction unmatched. Here the CDR3 reads CASSPPLWGGWTGELFF. The CDR3 region has the DNA TGTGCCAGTAGCCCCCCCCTGTGGGGGGGTTGGACCGGGGAGCTGTTTTTT.

V gene TRBV11-1 combines with J gene TRBJ1-1, with D perhaps matching TRBD1 (6 bases). The germline gives CDR1 SGHAT, CDR2 FQDESV (reference sequence). The CDR3 loop spans 15 amino acids. Between the trimmed V and J ends, which lost 7 bases and 0 bases, there was a span of 15 bases. The CDR3 nucleotides are TGTGCCAGCAAAACAGGGAACGCCATGAACACTGAAGCTTTCTTT. Its protein is CASKTGNAMNTEAFF.

In the case of this clonotype: Just one base apart from a much larger clone, this may be a read error. Here the CDR3 DNA reads TGTGCCAGCAGCTCGGGACTAGTGGGACCAGATACGCAGTATTTT. Protein product: CASSSGLVGPDTQYF. The chain combines TRBV7-3 with TRBJ2-3; the match to TRBD2 covers 8 bases. J was trimmed by 4 bases and V by 4 bases; bases with no gene match: 7. CDR3 length equals 15 residues. CDR1 is SGHTA and CDR2 is FQGTGA in the germline V gene.

V usage is TRBV5-1 and J usage is TRBJ1-6, with TRBD1 as a possible D gene (6 bases). The length of the CDR3 is 16 residues. CDR1 is SGHRS and CDR2 is YFSETQ in the germline V gene. Trimming stripped 0 bases from V and 5 bases from J, with 12 bases between. Written as DNA, the CDR3 is TGCGCCAGCAGCTTGGCGGGGGGCTCGGATAATTCACCCCTCCACTTT. Translated, it gives CASSLAGGSDNSPLHF.